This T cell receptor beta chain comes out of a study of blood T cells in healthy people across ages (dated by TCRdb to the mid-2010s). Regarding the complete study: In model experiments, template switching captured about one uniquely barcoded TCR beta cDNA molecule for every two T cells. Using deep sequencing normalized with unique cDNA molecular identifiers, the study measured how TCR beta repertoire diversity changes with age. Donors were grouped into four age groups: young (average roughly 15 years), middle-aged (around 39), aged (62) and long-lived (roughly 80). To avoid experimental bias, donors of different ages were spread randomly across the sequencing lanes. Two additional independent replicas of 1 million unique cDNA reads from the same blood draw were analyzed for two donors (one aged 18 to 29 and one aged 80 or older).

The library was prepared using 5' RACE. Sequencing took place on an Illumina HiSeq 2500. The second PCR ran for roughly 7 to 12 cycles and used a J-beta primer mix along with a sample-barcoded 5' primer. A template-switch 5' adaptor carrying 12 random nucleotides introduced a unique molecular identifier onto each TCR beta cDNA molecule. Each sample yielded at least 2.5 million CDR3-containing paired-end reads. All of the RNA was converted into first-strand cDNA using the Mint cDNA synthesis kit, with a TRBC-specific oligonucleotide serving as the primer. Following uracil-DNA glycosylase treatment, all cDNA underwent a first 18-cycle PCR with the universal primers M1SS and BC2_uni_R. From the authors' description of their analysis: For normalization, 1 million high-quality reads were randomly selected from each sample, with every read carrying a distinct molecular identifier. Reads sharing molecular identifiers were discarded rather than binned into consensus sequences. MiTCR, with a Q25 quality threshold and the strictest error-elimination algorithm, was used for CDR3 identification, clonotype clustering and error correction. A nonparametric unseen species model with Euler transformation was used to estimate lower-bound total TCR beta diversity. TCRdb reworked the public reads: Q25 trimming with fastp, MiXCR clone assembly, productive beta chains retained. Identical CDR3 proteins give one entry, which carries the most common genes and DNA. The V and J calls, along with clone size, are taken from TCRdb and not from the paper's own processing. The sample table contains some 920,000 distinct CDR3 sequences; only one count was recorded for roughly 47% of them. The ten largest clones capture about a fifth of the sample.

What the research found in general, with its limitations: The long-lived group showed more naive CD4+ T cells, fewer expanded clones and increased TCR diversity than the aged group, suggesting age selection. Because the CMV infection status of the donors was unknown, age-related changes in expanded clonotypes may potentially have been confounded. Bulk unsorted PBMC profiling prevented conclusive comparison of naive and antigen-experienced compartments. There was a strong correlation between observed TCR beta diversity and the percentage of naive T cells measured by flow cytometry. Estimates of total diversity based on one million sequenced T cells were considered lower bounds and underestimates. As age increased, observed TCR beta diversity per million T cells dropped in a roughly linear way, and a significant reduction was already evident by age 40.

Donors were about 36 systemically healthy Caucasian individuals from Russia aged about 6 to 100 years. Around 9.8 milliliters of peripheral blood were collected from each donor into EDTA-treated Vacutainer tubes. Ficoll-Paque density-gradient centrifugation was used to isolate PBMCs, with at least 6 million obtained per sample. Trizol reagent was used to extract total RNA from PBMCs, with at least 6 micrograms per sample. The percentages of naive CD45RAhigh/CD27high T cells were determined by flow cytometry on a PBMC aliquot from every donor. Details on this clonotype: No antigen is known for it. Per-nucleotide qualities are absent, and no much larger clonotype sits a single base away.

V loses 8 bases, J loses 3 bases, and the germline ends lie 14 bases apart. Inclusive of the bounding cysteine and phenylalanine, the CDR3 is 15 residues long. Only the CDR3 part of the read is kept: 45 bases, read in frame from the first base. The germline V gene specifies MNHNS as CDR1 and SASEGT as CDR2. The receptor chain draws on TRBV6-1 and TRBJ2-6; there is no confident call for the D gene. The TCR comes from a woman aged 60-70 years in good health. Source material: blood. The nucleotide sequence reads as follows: TGTGCCAGCTATCCGAAAAGCTTTGGGGCCAACGTCCTGACTTTC. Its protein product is CASYPKSFGANVLTF.